The 13 T cell receptor beta chains below were found in one sample sequenced in a study of cytotoxic CD8 clonotypes in ibrutinib-treated CLL. This table comes from immunoSEQ multiplex PCR, and its TCRdb copy is limited to in-frame clones, with some not included. Of some 19,000 clones detected, roughly 80% appear once; the ten largest clones hold about 6%. Sequenced material: PBMCs, taken before ibrutinib treatment. The receptors were gathered from a human donor with chronic lymphocytic leukemia.

The chain employs TRBV5-1 and TRBJ1-1; D ambiguous. CDR1 and CDR2 from the germline V gene are SGHRS and YFSETQ. The V end was cut by 0 bases, the J end by 2 bases, with 5 bases between. The CDR3 is 13 residues long. CDR3 protein: CASSLVSNTEAFF. CDR3 in DNA: TGCGCCAGCAGCTTGGTATCTAACACTGAAGCTTTCTTT.

The genes are TRBV5-6 and TRBJ1-2; D is unresolved. With 0 bases removed from V and 5 bases from J, the gap between germline ends came to 8 bases. Germline assignment: CDR1 SGHDT and CDR2 YYEEEE. The CDR3 extends over 13 amino acids. As DNA, the CDR3 is TGTGCCAGCAGCTTGGTATCCCAGTATGGCTACACCTTC. Its protein is CASSLVSQYGYTF.

V gene TRBV7-2 combines with J gene TRBJ2-1; TRBD2 matches 7 bases. Germline-derived CDR1 and CDR2 are SGHTA and FQGNSA. The CDR3 runs to 15 residues. The junction had 10 bases not matched to a gene; V was cut back by 1 base and J by 10 bases. The CDR3 region is CASSLEPPGGGEQFF. CDR3 nucleotide sequence: TGTGCCAGCAGCTTAGAGCCACCCGGGGGAGGGGAGCAGTTCTTC.

J is TRBJ1-2 and V is TRBV27; D not resolved. Germline CDR1 MNHEY, CDR2 SMNVEV (reference sequence). The CDR3 has 15 residues. The ends were cut back, 5 bases at V and 7 bases at J, with 20 bases in the middle. The CDR3 DNA follows: TGTGCCAGCAGTCTGACTGGTATAGAGGGTGGTGGCTACACCTTC. It codes for CASSLTGIEGGGYTF.

This rearrangement joins TRBV27 to TRBJ2-5, with D perhaps given as TRBD1 or TRBD2 (5 bases each). CDR1 MNHEY and CDR2 SMNVEV come from the germline V gene (reference sequence). This CDR3 comprises 15 residues. With 8 bases removed from V and 4 bases from J, the gap between germline ends came to 20 bases. CDR3 nucleotide sequence: TGTGCCAGCTCCCCCCGCGGGTTGGGGCGAGAGACCCAGTACTTC. As protein: CASSPRGLGRETQYF.

The chain has TRBV7-9 and TRBJ2-7, with 14 bases lining up with TRBD2. This CDR3 has 16 amino acids. Germline CDR1 reads SEHNR; CDR2 reads FQNEAQ (reference sequence). V trimming: 2 bases; J trimming: 5 bases; junction bases outside the gene matches: 5. The CDR3 here is CASSLLTTSGGDEQYF. In nucleotides, the CDR3 is TGTGCCAGCAGCTTACTTACGACTAGCGGGGGGGACGAGCAGTACTTC.

This chain links TRBV7-6 with TRBJ1-2; TRBD1 might be the D (5 bases). The germline CDR1 and CDR2 sequences are SGHVS and FNYEAQ. V lost 5 bases and J lost 2, with 18 bases in between. The CDR3 is 16 amino acids. CDR3 residues: CASSTRPGRRNYGYTF. For the CDR3, the DNA is TGTGCCAGCAGCACAAGACCGGGACGGAGGAACTATGGCTACACCTTC.

The V gene is TRBV4-1, the J gene TRBJ1-2; D is possibly TRBD1 (5 bases). Germline V gene data show CDR1 as MGHRA and CDR2 as YSYEKL. This CDR3 has 13 residues. The V and J ends lost 5 bases and 6 bases respectively, with 13 bases between them. The CDR3 DNA is TGCGCCAGCAGCTCCCCGGGACGGAATGGCTACACCTTC. Protein sequence: CASSSPGRNGYTF.

The genes are TRBV9 and TRBJ2-3, with a possible D match to TRBD2 (5 bases). V lost 4 bases and J lost 2, with 14 bases in between. Germline loops: CDR1 SGDLS, CDR2 YYNGEE. The CDR3 is 15 amino acids. In nucleotides, the CDR3 is TGTGCCAGCAGCTTGAGCGGTTACACCACAGATACGCAGTATTTT. This encodes CASSLSGYTTDTQYF. Complete variable domain (other parts from reference TRBV9 and TRBJ2-3): DSGVTQTPKHLITATGQRVTLRCSPRSGDLSVYWYQQSLDQGLQFLIQYYNGEERAKGNILERFSAQQFPDLHSELNLSSLELGDSALYFCASSLSGYTTDTQYFGPGTRLTVL.

The count of this clone is one. The CDR3 reads CASSLAPGQGAYEQYF. CDR3 sequence (DNA): TGTGCCAGCAGCTTAGCGCCGGGACAGGGGGCGTACGAGCAGTACTTC. The V call is TRBV7-6, the J call TRBJ2-7; 12 nucleotides agree with TRBD1. CDR3 length: 16 residues. The V gene end was trimmed by 0 bases and the J gene end by 4 bases; junction bases not matched to a gene: 4. Germline assignment: CDR1 SGHVS and CDR2 FNYEAQ.

This clone appeared once. V gene TRBV30 combines with J gene TRBJ1-2, with TRBD1 as a possible D gene (5 bases). V was cut by 7 bases and J by 7 bases, with 19 bases left in between. This CDR3 has 13 residues. Germline V lookup: CDR1 GTSNPN, CDR2 SVGIG (reference sequence). The DNA for the CDR3 is TGTGCCTCGGCGCGGGGGTCGGGGAGTGGCTACACCTTC. It encodes CASARGSGSGYTF.

This clone was detected only once. The genes are TRBV30 and TRBJ2-3, with 8 nucleotides matching TRBD2. The CDR3 has 16 residues. The V gene's germline CDR1 is GTSNPN and CDR2 SVGIG (reference sequence). V was pared by 0 bases and J by 2 bases, with 7 bases of the junction left unmatched. CDR3 in DNA: TGTGCCTGGAGTGTCGGGGCGGGGGGTATCACAGATACGCAGTATTTT. Its translation is CAWSVGAGGITDTQYF.

This sequence joins TRBV23-1 and TRBJ1-3, with D perhaps matching TRBD1 (6 bases). TRBV23-1 counts as an open reading frame of uncertain function. CDR3 size: 18 residues. V lost 6 bases and J lost 1, with 22 bases in between. The CDR3 here is CASRLRGRGSPSGNTIYF. DNA of the CDR3: TGCGCCAGCAGACTACGGGGCAGGGGAAGCCCATCTGGAAACACCATATATTTT.